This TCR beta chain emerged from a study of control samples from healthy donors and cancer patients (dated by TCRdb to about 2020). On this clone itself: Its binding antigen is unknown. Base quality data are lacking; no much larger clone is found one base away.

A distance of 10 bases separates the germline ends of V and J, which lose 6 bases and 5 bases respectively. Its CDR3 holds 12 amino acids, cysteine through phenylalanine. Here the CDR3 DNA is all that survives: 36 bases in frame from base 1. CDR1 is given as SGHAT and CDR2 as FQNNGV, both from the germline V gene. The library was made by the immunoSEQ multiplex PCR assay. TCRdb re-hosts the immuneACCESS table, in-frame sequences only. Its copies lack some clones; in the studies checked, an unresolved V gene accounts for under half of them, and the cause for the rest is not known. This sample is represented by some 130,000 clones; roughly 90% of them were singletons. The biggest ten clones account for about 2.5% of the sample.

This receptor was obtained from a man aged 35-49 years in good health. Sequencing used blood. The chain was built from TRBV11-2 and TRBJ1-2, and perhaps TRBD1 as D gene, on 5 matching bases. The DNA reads TGTGCCAGCAGTCCCGAGGGGTATGGCTACACCTTC. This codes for CASSPEGYGYTF.